This T cell receptor beta chain was obtained from a study of early T cells in non-severe SARS-CoV-2 infection. Study details: Chains were unpaired, as sequencing was done on bulk RNA from unsorted whole blood. Study findings and constraints: The study's VDJdb matching favored anti-spike CD8 responses and missed private and CD4 specificities.

This clonotype was picked up many times. The antigen remains unidentified. Individual cDNA molecules received unique molecular identifiers during library preparation. Each CDR3 protein is one row after TCRdb ran MiXCR on the 5' RACE reads. The repertoire holds roughly 33,000 distinct CDR3 sequences, with 5% to 6% as singletons. The CDR3 sequence is 15 residues long. Trimming cost V 4 bases and J 5 bases; bases outside gene matches: 9. Germline CDR1 SGHRS, CDR2 YFSETQ. The chain combines TRBV5-1 with TRBJ2-5; TRBD2 matches 9 bases. Sequencing used whole blood. The receptor's source is an adult who was a healthcare worker with PCR-confirmed SARS-CoV-2 infection or an uninfected control (not recorded which). The CDR3 DNA reads TGCGCCAGCAGCCCCGGACTAGCGAGTTTGGAGACCCAGTACTTC. Its translation: CASSPGLASLETQYF.